The next 4 T cell receptor beta chains were all read from a single sample in a study of blood T cells in healthy people across ages. Using a J-beta primer mix together with a sample-barcoded 5' primer, a second PCR was run for 7 to 11 cycles. TCRdb re-derived calls from the 5' RACE reads in MiXCR, one entry per CDR3 protein. This repertoire shows some 1 million distinct CDR3 sequences, under 55% found once; its top ten account for around 18%. Sequenced material: blood. These TCRs come from a woman in her fifties or sixties in good health.

The V and J genes are TRBV20-1 and TRBJ1-5, with 7 positions matching TRBD1. This CDR3 comprises 14 residues. The V gene's germline CDR1 is DFQATT and CDR2 SNEGSKA (reference sequence). V was clipped by 6 bases and J by 3 bases; unmatched bases: 8. DNA of the CDR3: TGCAGTGCCCCTGAGACAGGGCCCAATCAGCCCCAGCATTTT. Translation gives CSAPETGPNQPQHF.

The chain carries TRBV20-1 and TRBJ2-5, with a tentative D call TRBD2 (6 bases). Germline V lookup: CDR1 DFQATT, CDR2 SNEGSKA (reference sequence). V lost 7 bases, J lost 5 bases, and 14 bases lay in between. CDR3 length: 12 amino acids. The CDR3 coding sequence is TGCAGTGTTCCGGGCCTAGCGGAGACCCAGTACTTC. Translated: CSVPGLAETQYF.

This clonotype came up many times. V is TRBV7-3 and J is TRBJ2-3; 12 positions agree with TRBD2. V trimming: 6 bases; J trimming: 6 bases; junction bases outside the gene matches: 4. Germline CDR1 and CDR2: SGHTA and FQGTGA. This CDR3 comprises 14 residues. Here the CDR3 reads CASRPGLAGDTQYF. In DNA form, the CDR3 reads TGTGCCAGCAGACCTGGACTAGCGGGGGATACGCAGTATTTT.

This clonotype was detected only a few times. The chain combines TRBV27 with TRBJ2-2, with D unclear. V was shortened by 2 bases and J by 6 bases, with 10 bases between the two germline ends. Germline values: CDR1 MNHEY, CDR2 SMNVEV (reference sequence). This CDR3 is built from 14 residues. The CDR3 region is CASSLIRSPGELFF. In nucleotides, the CDR3 is TGTGCCAGCAGTTTAATCAGGAGCCCCGGGGAGCTGTTTTTT.